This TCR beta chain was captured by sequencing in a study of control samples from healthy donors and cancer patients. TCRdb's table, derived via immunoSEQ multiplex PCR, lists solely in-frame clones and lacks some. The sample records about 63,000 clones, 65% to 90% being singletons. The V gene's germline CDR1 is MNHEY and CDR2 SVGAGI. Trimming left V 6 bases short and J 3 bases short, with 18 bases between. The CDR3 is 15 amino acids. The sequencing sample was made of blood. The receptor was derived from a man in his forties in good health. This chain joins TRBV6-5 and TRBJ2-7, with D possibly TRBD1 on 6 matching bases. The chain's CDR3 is CASSFPQGSHYEQYF. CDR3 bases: TGTGCCAGCAGCTTCCCACAGGGCTCCCACTACGAGCAGTACTTC.